This entry lists 25 T cell receptor beta chains sequenced from one sample in a study of blood T cell repertoires in COVID-19. Clones were read by immunoSEQ multiplex PCR, and TCRdb kept only the in-frame ones, dropping some. The repertoire holds some 210,000 clones, with around four fifths as singletons. Sequencing was done on a sample of peripheral blood. These receptor sequences come from a woman aged 65 to 85 with active or convalescent COVID-19.

This chain joins TRBV9 and TRBJ2-7, with a weak D call TRBD2 (6 bases). This CDR3 comprises 15 residues. CDR1 and CDR2 (germline): SGDLS, YYNGEE. Trimming removed 3 bases at V and 3 bases at J, with 16 bases between. DNA of the CDR3: TGTGCCAGCAGCGCTGGTCCGGGACTCTTCTACGAGCAGTACTTC. Protein product: CASSAGPGLFYEQYF.

V usage is TRBV18 and J usage is TRBJ2-7; no clear D gene. The CDR3 totals 13 residues. CDR1 and CDR2 from the germline V gene are KGHSH and LQKENI. The V gene lost 3 bases and the J gene lost 2 bases, with 8 bases spanning the gap. CDR3 sequence (DNA): TGTGCCAGCTCACCCTCCGGAGCCTACGAGCAGTACTTC. It codes for CASSPSGAYEQYF. Full variable domain (rest looked up from reference TRBV18 and TRBJ2-7): NAGVMQNPRHLVRRRGQEARLRCSPMKGHSHVYWYRQLPEEGLKFMVYLQKENIIDESGMPKERFSAEFPKEGPSILRIQQVVRGDSAAYFCASSPSGAYEQYFGPGTRLTVT.

This clone was detected once. V usage is TRBV14 and J usage is TRBJ1-2; no reliable D call. V was cut by 1 base and J by 4 bases, with 7 bases left in between. CDR3 length: 13 amino acids. Germline V lookup: CDR1 SGHDN, CDR2 FVKESK. CDR3 DNA: TGTGCCAGCAGCCAAGGGACTTCCTATGGCTACACCTTC. Translation: CASSQGTSYGYTF.

The table lists this clone with a few counts. This chain links TRBV6-1 with TRBJ2-4, with 8 bases aligning to TRBD1. Unmatched junction bases numbered 10, after V lost 3 bases and J lost 9 bases. Germline values: CDR1 MNHNS, CDR2 SASEGT. This CDR3 comprises 15 residues. The DNA for the CDR3 is TGTGCCAGCAGTGAGAACAGGGGGTTCGGGAGCATTCAGTACTTC. Encoded protein: CASSENRGFGSIQYF.

This chain links TRBV11-2 with TRBJ1-4, with 7 nucleotides matching TRBD1. Per the germline V gene, CDR1 is SGHAT and CDR2 is FQNNGV. The J segment lost 4 bases and the V segment lost 5 bases, leaving 10 bases of the junction unmatched. This CDR3 has 16 amino acids. The CDR3: CASSRGQVEINEKLFF. In nucleotides, the CDR3 is TGTGCCAGCAGCCGCGGACAGGTGGAGATTAATGAAAAACTGTTTTTT.

This clone was seen only a few times. The chain combines TRBV2 with TRBJ2-3; TRBD2 matches at 16 bases. The CDR3 loop spans 18 amino acids. CDR1 SNHLY and CDR2 FYNNEI come from the germline V gene. V lost 4 bases, J lost 2 bases, and 6 bases stayed unmatched. CDR3 coding DNA: TGTGCCAGCAGTGCCGGGACTAGCGGGAGGGGAATCACAGATACGCAGTATTTT. Residues: CASSAGTSGRGITDTQYF.

This chain uses TRBV5-1 with TRBJ1-2; D is unclear. With 2 bases removed from V and 4 bases from J, the gap between germline ends came to 9 bases. The CDR3 runs to 13 residues. Germline V lookup: CDR1 SGHRS, CDR2 YFSETQ. For the CDR3, the DNA is TGCGCCAGCAGCTTCGACACCTTCTATGGCTACACCTTC. This translates into CASSFDTFYGYTF.

This rearrangement joins TRBV5-6 to TRBJ1-1; perhaps TRBD1 as D (5 bases). The germline V gene encodes CDR1 SGHDT and CDR2 YYEEEE. The CDR3 loop spans 16 amino acids. The V end lost 6 bases, the J end lost 1 base, and 19 bases lay between the germline ends. The chain's CDR3 is CASTFGWGLRNTEAFF. The CDR3 nucleotides read TGTGCCAGCACCTTTGGGTGGGGCCTCAGGAACACTGAAGCTTTCTTT. Filled out from reference TRBV5-6 and TRBJ1-1, the complete variable domain reads DAGVTQSPTHLIKTRGQQVTLRCSPKSGHDTVSWYQQALGQGPQFIFQYYEEEERQRGNFPDRFSGHQFPNYSSELNVNALLLGDSALYLCASTFGWGLRNTEAFFGQGTRLTVV.

J is TRBJ2-7 and V is TRBV12-3 or TRBV12-4; 7 nucleotides match TRBD1. V gave up 8 bases and J gave up 2 bases; unmatched junction bases: 3. The CDR3 totals 12 residues. CDR3 DNA: TGTGCCAGCGGACAGGTTCCCTACGAGCAGTACTTC. This codes for CASGQVPYEQYF.

The CDR3 loop is CASSLMGQGPYNEQFF. CDR3 bases: TGTGCCAGCAGCTTAATGGGACAGGGTCCCTACAATGAGCAGTTCTTC. The chain recombines TRBV11-3 with TRBJ2-1; TRBD1 agrees at 9 bases. V lost 2 bases and J lost 2; bases outside the gene matches: 4. Germline CDR1 is SGHNT and CDR2 is YENEEA. The CDR3 extends over 16 amino acids. Looking up the rest from reference TRBV11-3 and TRBJ2-1 gives the full variable domain: EAGVVQSPRYKIIEKKQPVAFWCNPISGHNTLYWYLQNLGQGPELLIRYENEEAVDDSQLPKDRFSAERLKGVDSTLKIQPAELGDSAVYLCASSLMGQGPYNEQFFGPGTRLTVL.

The chain carries TRBV2 and TRBJ2-7; TRBD1 matches at 9 bases. This CDR3 spans 13 amino acids. In germline, CDR1 is SNHLY, CDR2 FYNNEI. Trimming removed 7 bases from V and 1 base from J; junction bases left unmatched: 2. The CDR3 region is CASIGTGSYEQYF. In DNA, the CDR3 is TGTGCCAGCATCGGGACAGGGTCCTACGAGCAGTACTTC. The whole variable domain, remainder taken from reference TRBV2 and TRBJ2-7, is EPEVTQTPSHQVTQMGQEVILRCVPISNHLYFYWYRQILGQKVEFLVSFYNNEISEKSEIFDDQFSVERPDGSNFTLKIRSTKLEDSAMYFCASIGTGSYEQYFGPGTRLTVT.

The chain employs TRBV9 and TRBJ2-3; no clear D. The V and J ends lost 3 bases and 1 base respectively, with 9 bases between them. The germline gives CDR1 SGDLS, CDR2 YYNGEE. The CDR3 is 14 residues long. CDR3: CASSALTGTDTQYF. The DNA for the CDR3 is TGTGCCAGCAGCGCTTTAACAGGCACAGATACGCAGTATTTT.

The rearrangement joins TRBV29-1 to TRBJ1-1; maybe TRBD1 (5 bases). The CDR3 is 11 residues long. The germline V and J ends were trimmed by 6 bases and 12 bases, with 17 bases remaining between them. The V gene's germline CDR1 is SQVTM and CDR2 ANQGSEA. The DNA of the CDR3 is TGCAGCGTCCCGGTGGGAGGGGTAACTTTCTTT. This codes for CSVPVGGVTFF.

The chain joins TRBV5-6 to TRBJ2-2, with 7 bases that match TRBD2. This CDR3 has 18 amino acids. Germline CDR1 and CDR2: SGHDT and YYEEEE. The ends lost 0 bases at V and 4 bases at J; junction bases unmatched: 12. CDR3 sequence reads: CASSLGLKRESSTGELFF. The CDR3 coding sequence is TGTGCCAGCAGCTTGGGACTTAAGCGGGAATCGAGCACCGGGGAGCTGTTTTTT.

The J gene is TRBJ1-2, the V gene TRBV6-5; 10 bases are shared with TRBD1. The trim removed 0 bases at V and 6 bases at J, leaving 4 bases unmatched. Germline CDR1 MNHEY, CDR2 SVGAGI. The CDR3 sequence is 15 residues long. CDR3 bases: TGTGCCAGCAGTTACTCTCGGACAGGGGGTCATGGCTACACCTTC. This translates into CASSYSRTGGHGYTF.

This clone rates as large. The V gene is TRBV24-1, the J gene TRBJ2-1, with 11 bases identical to TRBD2. V lost 2 bases and J lost 8; bases outside the gene matches: 10. CDR3 length equals 17 residues. Germline CDR1 KGHDR, CDR2 SFDVKD. The DNA for the CDR3 is TGTGCCACCAGTGATTCAGGGGCTAGCGGGAGGAGGGATGAGCAGTTCTTC. Translated, it gives CATSDSGASGRRDEQFF.

V is TRBV18 and J is TRBJ2-5, with 12 bases fitting TRBD2. The V gene end was trimmed by 3 bases and the J gene end by 4 bases; junction bases not matched to a gene: 0. CDR1 is KGHSH and CDR2 is LQKENI in the germline V gene. The CDR3 totals 14 residues. The CDR3 loop is CASSPGLAGETQYF. CDR3 DNA: TGTGCCAGCTCACCGGGACTAGCGGGAGAGACCCAGTACTTC.

The chain couples TRBV6-4 to TRBJ2-3, with 8 nucleotides matching TRBD1. Trimming at V came to 9 bases and at J to 0 bases, leaving 5 bases not matched to a gene. The CDR3 covers 14 residues. The germline V gene has CDR1 MRHNA and CDR2 SNTAGT. CDR3 residues: CASSQGASTDTQYF. CDR3 bases: TGTGCCAGTTCTCAGGGGGCGAGCACAGATACGCAGTATTTT.

The V gene is TRBV5-4, the J gene TRBJ2-1; maybe TRBD2 (7 bases). Germline V gene lookup returns CDR1 SGHNT and CDR2 YYREEE (reference sequence). The CDR3 is made up of 16 amino acids. V lost 3 bases to trimming and J lost 1 base, with 14 bases between them. CDR3 protein: CASSWKGGGSYNEQFF. CDR3 nucleotide sequence: TGTGCCAGCAGCTGGAAGGGAGGGGGATCCTACAATGAGCAGTTCTTC.

This chain joins TRBV6-5 and TRBJ2-7, with 8 bases aligning to TRBD1. The CDR3 is 15 residues long. Germline CDR1 reads MNHEY; CDR2 reads SVGAGI. V dropped 6 bases and J dropped 7; count of bases not matched to a gene: 14. The CDR3 DNA sequence: TGTGCCAGCAGACCCCGACAGGGGAGCCTCGAGGAGCAGTACTTC. Translated: CASRPRQGSLEEQYF.

The chain combines TRBV7-2 with TRBJ2-7; D not resolved. Trimming left V 1 base short and J 1 base short, with 11 bases between. The germline V gene has CDR1 SGHTA and CDR2 FQGNSA. CDR3 length equals 15 residues. CDR3 sequence reads: CASSLDGDGSYEQYF. Written as DNA, the CDR3 is TGTGCCAGCAGCTTAGATGGCGACGGGTCCTACGAGCAGTACTTC.

The chain employs TRBV4-1 and TRBJ2-2, with TRBD2 matching 8 bases. Per germline, CDR1 MGHRA and CDR2 YSYEKL. V shed 4 bases and J 5 bases; nucleotides not matched to a gene: 18. The CDR3 length is 19 residues. CDR3 DNA: TGCGCCAGCAGCCGGGGCCCGGGCCAGCGGGAGAGTGTTACCGGGGAGCTGTTTTTT. Protein: CASSRGPGQRESVTGELFF.

The rearrangement links TRBV3-1 (or the pseudogene TRBV3-2) to TRBJ1-2, with D unclear. V dropped 7 bases and J dropped 4 bases, with 16 bases sitting between them. The germline CDR1 and CDR2 sequences are LGHDT and YNNKEL (reference sequence). The CDR3 has 14 residues. CDR3 amino acids: CASTPRLDTYGYTF. The CDR3 DNA sequence: TGTGCCAGCACCCCAAGGCTCGACACCTATGGCTACACCTTC.

This sequence joins TRBV2 and TRBJ1-5, with 9 positions matching TRBD1. CDR1 is SNHLY, CDR2 FYNNEI, per germline. V gave up 3 bases and J gave up 4 bases; unmatched junction bases: 7. The CDR3 length is 16 residues. CDR3 DNA sequence: TGTGCCAGCAGTGATCGTCGGACAGGGGCAAATCAGCCCCAGCATTTT. Encoded protein: CASSDRRTGANQPQHF.

V gene TRBV29-1 combines with J gene TRBJ2-3; the D is unclear. The CDR3 is 14 amino acids. V was pared by 1 base and J by 2 bases, with 10 bases between. CDR1 is SQVTM and CDR2 is ANQGSEA in the germline V gene. The CDR3 coding sequence is TGCAGCGTTGAAGCGGAGCGCTTCACAGATACGCAGTATTTT. This codes for CSVEAERFTDTQYF.